This T cell receptor beta chain was retrieved from a study of PD-L1 blockade in urothelial cancer. Whole-study context: T cell content in blood samples showed a median of approximately 140,000.

Described time point: pretreatment peripheral blood. The CDR3 runs 14 residues. V lost 3 bases and J lost 2; bases outside the gene matches: 2. Germline V gives CDR1 LNHDA, CDR2 SQIVND (reference sequence). Data came from immunoSEQ multiplex PCR; TCRdb stores just in-frame clones and leaves some out. The sample yields about 95,000 clones, around nine tenths seen once. The chain couples TRBV19 to TRBJ2-7; 9 bases are shared with TRBD2. This sample comprised PBMCs, obtained around atezolizumab (anti-PD-L1) treatment. The clonotype comes from a man aged 55 to 70 with urothelial cancer. The CDR3 DNA follows: TGTGCCAGTAGTATCCAGCGGGAGGCCTACGAGCAGTACTTC. As protein: CASSIQREAYEQYF.